One and the same sample provided the 10 T cell receptor beta chains below, sequenced in a study of T cells in tumors after PD-1 blockade. The method was immunoSEQ multiplex PCR; TCRdb's version includes in-frame clones alone and lacks a portion of them. Of roughly 48,000 clones listed, about 85% are singletons. The input for sequencing was PBMCs, taken before anti-PD-1 treatment. These receptors were obtained from a human donor with basal cell carcinoma.

The chain joins TRBV5-4 to TRBJ2-2; 9 positions match TRBD1. The V segment lost 4 bases and the J segment 3 bases; nucleotides outside the gene matches: 7. This CDR3 region has 16 residues. The germline V gene has CDR1 SGHNT and CDR2 YYREEE (reference sequence). The CDR3 DNA reads as TGTGCCAGCAGCGACCGGGACAGGGAATACACCGGGGAGCTGTTTTTT. Protein: CASSDRDREYTGELFF.

The chain has TRBV5-6 and TRBJ1-6; 7 bases map to TRBD1. The J segment lost 7 bases and the V segment lost 4 bases, leaving 8 bases of the junction unmatched. This CDR3 is built from 15 residues. Germline V gene sequence: CDR1 SGHDT, CDR2 YYEEEE. CDR3: CASSPRTGRNSPLHF. In DNA, the CDR3 is TGTGCCAGCAGCCCCAGGACAGGACGAAATTCACCCCTCCACTTT.

This CDR3 reads CASSPRPGTGNYGYTF. In nucleotides, the CDR3 is TGTGCCAGCAGCCCTCGGCCCGGGACAGGAAACTATGGCTACACCTTC. The chain is built from TRBV3-1 (or the pseudogene TRBV3-2) and TRBJ1-2; TRBD1 matches 8 bases. The germline gives CDR1 LGHDT, CDR2 YNNKEL (reference sequence). The V segment lost 4 bases and the J segment 2 bases; nucleotides outside the gene matches: 9. The CDR3 is 16 residues long.

The rearrangement joins TRBV30 to TRBJ2-5, with D tentatively TRBD1 (6 bases). Trimming removed 2 bases at V and 9 bases at J, with 10 bases between. Looked up from germline, CDR1 is GTSNPN and CDR2 is SVGIG (reference sequence). The CDR3 consists of 11 residues. The CDR3 bases are TGTGCCTGGAGTCCTACAGGGCCCCAGTACTTC. Translation: CAWSPTGPQYF.

The J gene is TRBJ1-2, the V gene TRBV25-1, with 8 bases lining up with TRBD1. CDR1 is MGHDK, CDR2 SYGVNS, per germline. This CDR3 comprises 12 residues. V was clipped by 8 bases and J by 8 bases; unmatched bases: 7. The CDR3 DNA reads TGTGCCAGCGGGACAGGTCAATTGGGCTACACCTTC. Its protein product is CASGTGQLGYTF.

The gene calls are TRBV4-2 and TRBJ2-1; 9 positions agree with TRBD2. V shed 0 bases and J 3 bases; nucleotides not matched to a gene: 3. The CDR3 consists of 16 residues. Per germline, CDR1 LGHNA and CDR2 YNFKEQ. The CDR3 DNA follows: TGTGCCAGCAGCCAAGATTGGCGGGGGGGCTACAATGAGCAGTTCTTC. As protein: CASSQDWRGGYNEQFF.

The chain links TRBV5-6 to TRBJ2-3, with D possibly TRBD1 on 5 matching bases. CDR1 is SGHDT and CDR2 is YYEEEE in the germline V gene. The CDR3 loop spans 17 amino acids. The V gene lost 5 bases and the J gene lost 5 bases, with 24 bases spanning the gap. CDR3 residues: CASRLYGIQASEDTQYF. For the CDR3, the DNA is TGTGCCAGCAGGTTATACGGCATACAGGCTTCGGAAGATACGCAGTATTTT.

The CDR3 sequence: CASSEWVRGLDTIYF. In DNA, the CDR3 is TGTGCCAGCAGTGAATGGGTCAGGGGCTTAGACACCATATATTTT. The chain carries TRBV6-1 and TRBJ1-3; tentatively, D is TRBD1 (6 bases). The CDR3 sequence is 15 residues long. The V gene's germline CDR1 is MNHNS and CDR2 SASEGT. Trimming removed 2 bases at V and 8 bases at J, with 16 bases between.

This clone came up once. V and J are TRBV27 and TRBJ2-1; maybe TRBD1 (7 bases). CDR1 is MNHEY and CDR2 is SMNVEV in the germline V gene (reference sequence). Trimming cost V 4 bases and J 7 bases, with 14 bases left between them. This CDR3 is built from 14 residues. CDR3 in amino acids: CASSWRGRVNEQFF. The CDR3 nucleotides read TGTGCCAGCAGTTGGAGGGGGCGGGTGAATGAGCAGTTCTTC.

The V and J genes are TRBV5-1 and TRBJ2-7; TRBD2 matches at 14 bases. CDR1 and CDR2 (germline): SGHRS, YFSETQ. V gave up 5 bases and J gave up 5 bases; unmatched junction bases: 9. The CDR3 totals 16 residues. The DNA of the CDR3 is TGCGCCAGCAGTCAATCGGGACTAGCGGGGGTGAACGAGCAGTACTTC. It is translated as CASSQSGLAGVNEQYF.